This TCR beta chain was retrieved from a study of blood T cells in healthy people across ages. Looking at the study overall: Per two T cells, template switching captured roughly one barcoded beta molecule.

As regards this clonotype: Its cognate antigen is unknown.

Germline V gene data show CDR1 as ENHRY and CDR2 as SYGVKD. CDR3 length: 14 residues. Using a J-beta primer mix together with a sample-barcoded 5' primer, a second PCR was run for roughly 6 to 12 cycles. MiXCR, applied by TCRdb to the 5' RACE reads, yields one record per CDR3 protein. The data hold 800,000 or so distinct CDR3 sequences, with approximately 65% observed a single time. Extracted total RNA amounted to at least 6 micrograms for each sample. General study results and limits: Measured against age, TCR beta diversity per million T cells decreased in a roughly linear manner.

The TCR was taken from a young man in good health. Sequencing input: blood. The chain carries TRBV10-3 and TRBJ2-5, with no clear D. The J call may not be correct, given that the DNA end is closer to TRBJ2-7. CDR3 region: CAISESILADEQYF. The DNA for the CDR3 is TGTGCCATCAGTGAGTCGATCTTGGCGGACGAGCAGTACTTC.